Following are 16 T cell receptor beta chains from one sample sequenced in a study of cytomegalovirus exposure and HLA in healthy donors. Using immunoSEQ multiplex PCR, the repertoire was profiled, and TCRdb retains in-frame clones only, with some absent. The sample lists about 130,000 clones; 70% to 85% were seen once. The specimen sequenced was PBMCs. The receptors originated from a man aged 25 to 40 in good health and CMV-seropositive.

The chain joins TRBV6-5 to TRBJ1-1, with D hard to call. Germline-derived CDR1 and CDR2 are MNHEY and SVGAGI. The length of the CDR3 is 14 residues. V was trimmed by 4 bases and J by 6 bases, leaving 15 bases between them. The CDR3 nucleotides read TGTGCCAGCAGTTCGCCCGGGGTGGGCCCTGAAGCTTTCTTT. This sequence encodes CASSSPGVGPEAFF.

CDR3 bases: TGTGCCAGCAGTTCTAGCGGGGGGGCCCACAATGAGCAGTTCTTC. Residues: CASSSSGGAHNEQFF. The chain joins TRBV2 to TRBJ2-1; 12 bases map to TRBD2. CDR1 is SNHLY, CDR2 FYNNEI, per germline. Germline trimming cut 5 bases from V and 5 bases from J; bases unmatched to any gene: 4. The CDR3 consists of 15 residues.

The chain uses TRBV5-1 and TRBJ2-1, with 8 bases identical to TRBD2. In germline, CDR1 is SGHRS, CDR2 YFSETQ. This CDR3 has 16 residues. The V segment lost 5 bases and the J segment 3 bases; nucleotides outside the gene matches: 10. The CDR3 region has the DNA TGCGCCAGCAGGGAAACCCCCAGCGGGAGCTACAATGAGCAGTTCTTC. This translates into CASRETPSGSYNEQFF.

The chain combines TRBV9 with TRBJ1-3; 9 bases map to TRBD1. The ends lost 7 bases at V and 0 bases at J; junction bases unmatched: 8. This CDR3 has 16 amino acids. Looked up from germline, CDR1 is SGDLS and CDR2 is YYNGEE. CDR3 in amino acids: CASSGTGQSSGNTIYF. Here the CDR3 DNA reads TGTGCCAGCTCTGGGACAGGGCAGAGCTCTGGAAACACCATATATTTT.

This clone appeared once. A much larger clone differs from this one at a single base, so this may be a read error. The CDR3 protein is CASSRGLYNEQFF. CDR3 nucleotide sequence: TGTGCCAGCAGCCGAGGACTGTACAATGAGCAGTTCTTC. This chain uses TRBV7-2 with TRBJ2-1; D is perhaps TRBD2 (5 bases). The CDR3 totals 13 residues. Germline V gene data show CDR1 as SGHTA and CDR2 as FQGNSA. V was cut by 5 bases and J by 4 bases, with 9 bases left in between.

The CDR3 DNA follows: TGTGCCTGGAGCCACCGCCCGACAGGGGACACTGAAGCTTTCTTT. Amino acid sequence: CAWSHRPTGDTEAFF. J is TRBJ1-1 and V is TRBV30; TRBD1 matches at 8 bases. CDR3 length equals 15 residues. Trimming cost V 3 bases and J 3 bases; bases outside gene matches: 9. Germline V gives CDR1 GTSNPN, CDR2 SVGIG (reference sequence).

The chain joins TRBV2 to TRBJ2-5, with 10 bases identical to TRBD1. Germline values: CDR1 SNHLY, CDR2 FYNNEI. The CDR3 is 14 amino acids. The junction had 5 bases not matched to a gene; V was cut back by 6 bases and J by 4 bases. In DNA form, the CDR3 reads TGTGCCAGCAGCGCGGACAGGGGGGGAGAGACCCAGTACTTC. Residues: CASSADRGGETQYF.

The chain joins TRBV7-2 to TRBJ1-2; no reliable D call. The CDR3 is 13 residues long. V was pared by 1 base and J by 6 bases, with 9 bases between. The germline CDR1 and CDR2 sequences are SGHTA and FQGNSA. Written as DNA, the CDR3 is TGTGCCAGCAGCTTAGGAGGGCGCGATGGCTACACCTTC. It specifies CASSLGGRDGYTF.

The chain couples TRBV18 to TRBJ2-7, with TRBD2 matching 9 bases. This CDR3 has 15 residues. V lost 0 bases, J lost 1 base, and 1 base stayed unmatched. Germline loops: CDR1 KGHSH, CDR2 LQKENI. The DNA of the CDR3 is TGTGCCAGCTCACCACCGGCGGGAGGGTCCTACGAGCAGTACTTC. It codes for CASSPPAGGSYEQYF.

This sequence joins TRBV7-2 and TRBJ2-2, with TRBD2 matching over 7 bases. The length of the CDR3 is 14 residues. The trim removed 3 bases at V and 4 bases at J, leaving 2 bases unmatched. Germline V gene data show CDR1 as SGHTA and CDR2 as FQGNSA. The CDR3 here is CASSLGGTTGELFF. The CDR3 DNA follows: TGTGCCAGCAGCTTGGGGGGGACCACCGGGGAGCTGTTTTTT.

The chain has TRBV5-1 and TRBJ2-2; the D gene is possibly TRBD2 (5 bases). V shed 5 bases and J shed 7 bases, with 15 bases lying between them. This CDR3 region has 14 residues. Germline lookup yields CDR1 SGHRS and CDR2 YFSETQ. CDR3 sequence reads: CASRMTGINGELFF. CDR3 nucleotide sequence: TGCGCCAGCAGAATGACGGGGATAAACGGGGAGCTGTTTTTT.

The genes are TRBV6-5 and TRBJ2-3; 11 positions match TRBD2. The V gene end was trimmed by 8 bases and the J gene end by 6 bases; junction bases not matched to a gene: 10. The CDR3 consists of 15 residues. From germline, CDR1 is MNHEY and CDR2 SVGAGI. The CDR3 is CASQASGGLPDTQYF. DNA for the CDR3: TGTGCCAGCCAAGCTAGCGGGGGGTTGCCCGATACGCAGTATTTT.

The gene calls are TRBV2 and TRBJ1-5; D is unresolved. There are 15 residues in the CDR3. Germline V CDR1 and CDR2: SNHLY, FYNNEI. Trimming removed 6 bases at V and 0 bases at J, with 12 bases between. In DNA form, the CDR3 reads TGTGCCAGCAGAGAGAGGTTAAATAGCAATCAGCCCCAGCATTTT. Protein sequence: CASRERLNSNQPQHF.

The chain recombines TRBV4-2 with TRBJ2-2, with 12 bases fitting TRBD2. Germline V gives CDR1 LGHNA, CDR2 YNFKEQ. The length of the CDR3 is 20 residues. The V gene end was trimmed by 0 bases and the J gene end by 1 base; junction bases not matched to a gene: 9. CDR3: CASSQEMLAGGVKNTGELFF. CDR3 DNA: TGTGCCAGCAGCCAAGAGATGCTAGCGGGAGGGGTAAAGAACACCGGGGAGCTGTTTTTT.

The rearrangement joins TRBV7-9 to TRBJ2-2, with D maybe TRBD1 (6 bases). Per the germline V gene, CDR1 is SEHNR and CDR2 is FQNEAQ (reference sequence). V shed 5 bases and J shed 5 bases, with 24 bases lying between them. The CDR3 has 18 residues. In DNA, the CDR3 is TGTGCCAGCAGCAAGGGGTGGCAGGGGCCGCCTCTAACCGGGGAGCTGTTTTTT. It yields the protein CASSKGWQGPPLTGELFF.

This chain links TRBV9 with TRBJ2-1, with 7 positions matching TRBD1. The CDR3 length is 15 residues. V was pared by 4 bases and J by 5 bases, with 9 bases of the junction left unmatched. Germline V lookup: CDR1 SGDLS, CDR2 YYNGEE. CDR3 coding DNA: TGTGCCAGCAGCCTCCAGGGGGTAGCGAACAATGAGCAGTTCTTC. Residues: CASSLQGVANNEQFF.